Described below is a single TCR beta chain sequence and its context. Its specificity is not known. A read error may account for a junction end that differs from germline. Newly diagnosed hyperthyroidism patients aged 18 to 65 years had disease lasting under 2 months. The blood sample was taken at first hyperthyroidism diagnosis, before any ophthalmopathy symptoms. The data derive from a study of T cells in Graves' hyperthyroidism and ophthalmopathy. General study points: A model built on 13 V-J features separated ophthalmopathy from stable hyperthyroidism.

Template material for amplifying TCR beta CDR3 regions consisted of RNA transcripts. HTBI primers were employed in a first-round RT-PCR of the TCR CDR3. Via MiXCR, TCRdb re-called the multiplex PCR reads, giving one row per CDR3 protein. The sample lists some 370,000 distinct CDR3 sequences, about a sixth occurring once. Per the germline V gene, CDR1 is DFQATT and CDR2 is SNEGSKA (reference sequence). The CDR3 sequence is 11 residues long. The TCR originated in a woman younger than 45 with Graves' hyperthyroidism that later progressed to Graves' ophthalmopathy. The source material was blood. This chain uses TRBV20-1 with TRBJ2-1; D not resolved. This CDR3 reads CSARDLGSMVF. The DNA of the CDR3 is TGCAGTGCTAGAGATCTCGGTAGCATGGTCTTC.